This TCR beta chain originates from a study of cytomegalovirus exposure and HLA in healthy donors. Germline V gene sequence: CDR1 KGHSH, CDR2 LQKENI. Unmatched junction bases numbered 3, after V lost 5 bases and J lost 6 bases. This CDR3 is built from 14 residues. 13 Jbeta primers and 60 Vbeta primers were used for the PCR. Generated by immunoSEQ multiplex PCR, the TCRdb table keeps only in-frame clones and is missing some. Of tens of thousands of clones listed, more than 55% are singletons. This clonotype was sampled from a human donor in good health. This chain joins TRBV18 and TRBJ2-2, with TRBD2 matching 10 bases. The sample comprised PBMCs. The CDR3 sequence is CASSRTSGSGELFF. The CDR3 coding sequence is TGTGCCAGCTCAAGGACTAGCGGTTCCGGGGAGCTGTTTTTT.